These 13 T cell receptor beta chains came from one sample sequenced in a study of cytomegalovirus exposure and HLA in healthy donors. Researchers ran the PCR with 60 Vbeta and 13 Jbeta primers. Here immunoSEQ multiplex PCR was the method, and the copy in TCRdb shows in-frame clones only, minus some. The data hold under 55,000 clones, with less than 85% observed a single time. Sequencing input: PBMCs. These receptor sequences come from a young man in good health and CMV-seropositive.

The chain combines TRBV4-2 with TRBJ2-7, with D possibly being TRBD2 (5 bases). Trimming removed 2 bases at V and 1 base at J, with 9 bases between. Germline CDR1 LGHNA, CDR2 YNFKEQ. The CDR3 contains 14 residues. The CDR3 region has the DNA TGTGCCAGCAGCCAATTCCGGGGATCCTACGAGCAGTACTTC. This gives the protein CASSQFRGSYEQYF.

The chain is built from TRBV7-9 and TRBJ2-4, with D tentatively TRBD1 (5 bases). The CDR3 extends over 16 amino acids. The ends were cut back, 0 bases at V and 3 bases at J, with 12 bases in the middle. Germline lookup yields CDR1 SEHNR and CDR2 FQNEAQ (reference sequence). The CDR3 sequence: CASSLAQGLGKNIQYF. The CDR3 DNA reads TGTGCCAGCAGCTTAGCGCAGGGTCTCGGCAAAAACATTCAGTACTTC.

The sample holds one count of this clone. The chain links TRBV28 to TRBJ1-2; TRBD1 aligns across 10 bases. This CDR3 is 16 amino acids long. Germline loops: CDR1 MDHEN, CDR2 SYDVKM. The ends lost 2 bases at V and 11 bases at J; junction bases unmatched: 14. The CDR3 DNA reads as TGTGCCAGCAGTTTAGGGGTCGGGACAGGGGCGACGGGGTACACCTTC. It is translated as CASSLGVGTGATGYTF.

This rearrangement joins TRBV6-5 to TRBJ1-2, with D possibly TRBD1 on 5 matching bases. V lost 4 bases, J lost 7 bases, and 13 bases lay in between. Germline CDR1 MNHEY, CDR2 SVGAGI. The CDR3 runs 13 residues. The CDR3 DNA sequence: TGTGCCAGCAGTTTTCGTACAGGCGCTGGCTACACCTTC. It translates to CASSFRTGAGYTF.

This clone was recorded once. The chain combines TRBV6-5 with TRBJ1-2; a weak D match, TRBD1 (6 bases). The CDR3 runs to 14 residues. Germline assignment: CDR1 MNHEY and CDR2 SVGAGI. V lost 7 bases and J 2 bases, leaving 14 bases between the germline ends. For the CDR3, the DNA is TGTGCCAGCACCCTGAAACAGGGAAACTATGGCTACACCTTC. Amino acid sequence: CASTLKQGNYGYTF.

The chain carries TRBV9 and TRBJ2-1; 14 bases match TRBD2. CDR3 length equals 14 residues. V was pared by 2 bases and J by 13 bases, with 5 bases of the junction left unmatched. Germline V gene data show CDR1 as SGDLS and CDR2 as YYNGEE. In DNA, the CDR3 is TGTGCCAGCAGCGTGGCGGGACTAGCGGGGGAACAGTTCTTC. As protein: CASSVAGLAGEQFF.

V and J are TRBV5-4 and TRBJ1-1, with a possible D match to TRBD1 (5 bases). The CDR3 covers 14 residues. Germline loops: CDR1 SGHNT, CDR2 YYREEE (reference sequence). V was shortened by 4 bases and J by 3 bases, with 13 bases between the two germline ends. The CDR3 DNA sequence: TGTGCCAGCAGCCTCAAGGGGTCGGACACTGAAGCTTTCTTT. Translated: CASSLKGSDTEAFF.

The chain employs TRBV5-6 and TRBJ1-6, with TRBD1 matching over 10 bases. Germline loops: CDR1 SGHDT, CDR2 YYEEEE. There are 16 residues in the CDR3. Losses at the gene ends were 2 bases for V and 8 bases for J; bases not matched to a gene: 7. This CDR3 is CASSLGFGQGDSPLHF. The DNA of the CDR3 is TGTGCCAGCAGCTTAGGTTTTGGACAGGGGGATTCACCCCTCCACTTT.

This clone was seen once. The chain joins TRBV18 to TRBJ1-1; a possible D gene is TRBD1 (5 bases). The CDR3 totals 14 residues. The germline CDR1 and CDR2 sequences are KGHSH and LQKENI. V lost 3 bases to trimming and J lost 3 bases, with 11 bases between them. As DNA, the CDR3 is TGTGCCAGCTCACCGTCGCGGGGGTACACTGAAGCTTTCTTT. It translates to CASSPSRGYTEAFF.

The chain is built from TRBV27 and TRBJ2-3; TRBD2 might be the D (7 bases). Trimming removed 7 bases at V and 6 bases at J, with 17 bases between. Per the germline V gene, CDR1 is MNHEY and CDR2 is SMNVEV (reference sequence). The CDR3 totals 14 residues. This CDR3 reads CASTLGGRWDTQYF. In DNA form, the CDR3 reads TGTGCCAGCACGCTCGGGGGGCGATGGGATACGCAGTATTTT.

The rearrangement links TRBV7-3 to TRBJ2-1; 7 bases agree with TRBD2. Germline V gene lookup returns CDR1 SGHTA and CDR2 FQGTGA. With 2 bases clipped from V and 9 bases from J, the junction kept 1 base outside the gene matches. The CDR3 spans 12 residues. CDR3 residues: CASSLGGSEQFF. CDR3 in DNA: TGTGCCAGCAGCTTAGGCGGGAGTGAGCAGTTCTTC. Using reference TRBV7-3 and TRBJ2-1 for the parts outside the CDR3, the full variable domain is GAGVSQTPSNKVTEKGKYVELRCDPISGHTALYWYRQSLGQGPEFLIYFQGTGAADDSGLPNDRFFAVRPEGSVSTLKIQRTERGDSAVYLCASSLGGSEQFFGPGTRLTVL.

The rearrangement links TRBV7-2 to TRBJ1-3; possible D gene TRBD1, 5 bases. Germline values: CDR1 SGHTA, CDR2 FQGNSA. This CDR3 region has 16 residues. Trimming pared 3 bases from V and 0 bases from J, leaving 12 bases between. CDR3 sequence reads: CASSFSTGYSGNTIYF. CDR3 DNA sequence: TGTGCCAGCAGCTTCTCCACAGGTTACTCTGGAAACACCATATATTTT.

The V gene is TRBV9, the J gene TRBJ2-6; 11 bases map to TRBD1. This CDR3 is 18 amino acids long. The ends lost 3 bases at V and 4 bases at J; junction bases unmatched: 9. CDR1 is SGDLS and CDR2 is YYNGEE in the germline V gene. CDR3 in amino acids: CASSAMGQGVAGANVLTF. The CDR3 DNA reads as TGTGCCAGCAGCGCAATGGGACAGGGGGTCGCCGGGGCCAACGTCCTGACTTTC.